This T cell receptor (beta chain) was documented in a study of early T cells in non-severe SARS-CoV-2 infection. The overall study: From unsorted whole blood, bulk RNA was sequenced, and the chains remained unpaired. The study's findings and limits: VDJdb matches were skewed toward anti-spike CD8 T cell responses.

The TCR library protocol was used to attach unique molecular identifiers. These identifiers were attached to individual cDNA molecules. TCRdb reprocessed the 5' RACE reads via MiXCR and lists one record per CDR3 protein. The sample has tens of thousands of distinct CDR3 sequences, around 9.3% seen once. Comments on this clonotype: Antigen specificity is unknown.

Trimming shortened V by 0 bases and J by 7 bases, and 10 bases separated the two germline ends. The V gene's germline CDR1 is SGHTA and CDR2 FQGTGA. CDR3 size: 13 residues. Sequencing input: whole blood. This receptor was obtained from an adult who was a healthcare worker with PCR-confirmed SARS-CoV-2 infection or an uninfected control (not recorded which). The rearrangement uses TRBV7-3 and TRBJ2-7; no clear D. CDR3 sequence reads: CASSLTLSREQYF. Here the CDR3 DNA reads TGTGCCAGCAGCTTAACTCTGAGTAGGGAGCAGTACTTC.